What follows are 2 T cell receptor beta chains derived from one specimen sequenced in a study of blood T cell repertoires in COVID-19. The data were produced by immunoSEQ multiplex PCR, yet TCRdb's version contains in-frame clones alone and is incomplete. The table shows 310,000 or so clones, with roughly 84% occurring only once. Sequencing used peripheral blood. The receptors stem from a man between 50 and 59 years old with active or convalescent COVID-19.

This chain links TRBV20-1 with TRBJ1-2; D is possibly TRBD1 (6 bases). This CDR3 comprises 13 residues. V was pared by 3 bases and J by 4 bases, with 12 bases between. Germline lookup yields CDR1 DFQATT and CDR2 SNEGSKA (reference sequence). The chain's CDR3 is CSASNRDGYGYTF. The CDR3 DNA sequence: TGCAGTGCTAGTAACAGGGATGGCTATGGCTACACCTTC.

The chain uses TRBV28 and TRBJ1-6; TRBD1 matches at 9 bases. The CDR3 has 15 amino acids. The V segment lost 6 bases and the J segment 9 bases; nucleotides outside the gene matches: 9. Germline-derived CDR1 and CDR2 are MDHEN and SYDVKM. In DNA form, the CDR3 reads TGTGCCAGCAGCCCTCCTCCGGGACAGGGTTCACCCCTCCACTTT. Amino acids: CASSPPPGQGSPLHF. The full variable domain, rest sourced from reference TRBV28 and TRBJ1-6, is DVKVTQSSRYLVKRTGEKVFLECVQDMDHENMFWYRQDPGLGLRLIYFSYDVKMKEKGDIPEGYSVSREKKERFSLILESASTNQTSMYLCASSPPPGQGSPLHFGNGTRLTVT.